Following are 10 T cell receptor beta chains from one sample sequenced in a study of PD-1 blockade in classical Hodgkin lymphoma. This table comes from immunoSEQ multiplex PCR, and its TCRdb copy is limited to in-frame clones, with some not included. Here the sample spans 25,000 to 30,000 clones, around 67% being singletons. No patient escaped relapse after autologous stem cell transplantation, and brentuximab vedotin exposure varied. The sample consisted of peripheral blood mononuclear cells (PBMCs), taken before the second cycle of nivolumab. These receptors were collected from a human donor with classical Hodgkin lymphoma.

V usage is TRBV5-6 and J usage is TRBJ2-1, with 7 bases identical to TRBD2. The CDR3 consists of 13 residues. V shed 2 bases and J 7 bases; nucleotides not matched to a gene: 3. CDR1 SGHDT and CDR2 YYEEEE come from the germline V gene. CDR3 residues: CASSFGGGNEQFF. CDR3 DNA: TGTGCCAGCAGCTTTGGGGGAGGGAATGAGCAGTTCTTC.

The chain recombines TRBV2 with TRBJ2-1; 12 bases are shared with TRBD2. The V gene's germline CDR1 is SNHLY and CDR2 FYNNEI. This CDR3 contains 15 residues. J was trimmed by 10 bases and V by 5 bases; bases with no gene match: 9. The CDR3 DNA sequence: TGTGCCAGCAGTAGACTAGCGGGGGCTCTGGAGGAGCAGTTCTTC. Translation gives CASSRLAGALEEQFF.

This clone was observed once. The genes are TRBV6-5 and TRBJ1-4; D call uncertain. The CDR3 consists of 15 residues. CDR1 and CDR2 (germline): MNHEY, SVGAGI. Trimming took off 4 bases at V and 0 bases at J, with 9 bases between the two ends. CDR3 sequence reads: CASSLQFATNEKLFF. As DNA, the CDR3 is TGTGCCAGCAGTTTACAATTCGCAACTAATGAAAAACTGTTTTTT.

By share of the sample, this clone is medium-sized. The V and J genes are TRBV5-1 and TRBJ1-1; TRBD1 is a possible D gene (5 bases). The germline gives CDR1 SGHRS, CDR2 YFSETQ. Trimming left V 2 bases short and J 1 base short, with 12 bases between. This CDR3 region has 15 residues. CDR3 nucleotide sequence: TGCGCCAGCAGCTTAACAGGACTCGAGAACACTGAAGCTTTCTTT. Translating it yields CASSLTGLENTEAFF.

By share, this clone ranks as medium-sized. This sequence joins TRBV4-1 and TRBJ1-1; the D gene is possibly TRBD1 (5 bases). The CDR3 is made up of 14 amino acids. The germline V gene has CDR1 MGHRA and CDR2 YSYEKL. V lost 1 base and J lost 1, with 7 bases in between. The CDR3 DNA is TGCGCCAGCAGCCAAGGACAGCAGAACACTGAAGCTTTCTTT. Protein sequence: CASSQGQQNTEAFF.

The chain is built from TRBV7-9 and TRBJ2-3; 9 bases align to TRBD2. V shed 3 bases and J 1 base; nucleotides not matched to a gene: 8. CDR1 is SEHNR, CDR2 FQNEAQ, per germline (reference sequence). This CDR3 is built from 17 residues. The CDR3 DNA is TGTGCCAGCAGCTTGGGAATGGCGGGGGGGCGCACAGATACGCAGTATTTT. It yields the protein CASSLGMAGGRTDTQYF.

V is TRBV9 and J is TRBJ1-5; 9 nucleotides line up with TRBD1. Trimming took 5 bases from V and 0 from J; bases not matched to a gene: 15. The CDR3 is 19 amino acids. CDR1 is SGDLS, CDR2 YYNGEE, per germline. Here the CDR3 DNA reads TGTGCCAGCAGAGAGCCGGGGACAGGGAGGATGGATAGCAATCAGCCCCAGCATTTT. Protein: CASREPGTGRMDSNQPQHF.

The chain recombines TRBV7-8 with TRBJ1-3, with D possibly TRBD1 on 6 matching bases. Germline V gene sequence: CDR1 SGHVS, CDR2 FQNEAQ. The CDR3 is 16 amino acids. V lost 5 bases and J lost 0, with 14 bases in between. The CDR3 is CASSPYRANSGNTIYF. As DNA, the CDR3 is TGTGCCAGCAGCCCGTACAGGGCTAACTCTGGAAACACCATATATTTT.

The CDR3 region is CAAGAPRGTGELFF. The CDR3 DNA follows: TGTGCCGCCGGGGCTCCGCGGGGCACCGGGGAGCTGTTTTTT. The chain recombines TRBV28 with TRBJ2-2; maybe TRBD2 (6 bases). The CDR3 runs 14 residues. Trimming took off 11 bases at V and 4 bases at J, with 17 bases between the two ends. Germline lookup yields CDR1 MDHEN and CDR2 SYDVKM.

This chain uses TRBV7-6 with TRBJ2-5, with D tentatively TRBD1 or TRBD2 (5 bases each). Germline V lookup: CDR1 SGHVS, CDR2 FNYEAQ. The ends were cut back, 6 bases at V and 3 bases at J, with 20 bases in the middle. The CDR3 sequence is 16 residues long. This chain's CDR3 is CASRYKSQGEKETQYF. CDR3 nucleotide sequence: TGTGCCAGCAGATATAAGTCCCAGGGAGAGAAAGAGACCCAGTACTTC.